These 20 T cell receptor beta chains were all obtained from the same sample, sequenced in a study of blood T cells in healthy people across ages. A sample-barcoded 5' primer and a J-beta primer mix were used in a second PCR of roughly 7 to 12 cycles. MiXCR was run by TCRdb on the 5' RACE reads, yielding one entry per CDR3 protein. This table has hundreds of thousands of distinct CDR3 sequences, under 40% appearing once. Sequenced material: blood. The receptor source for this set is a man between 18 and 29 years old in good health.

The CDR3 nucleotides are TGCGCCAGCAGCATGTCAGGGGGTCCCTCAAGCAATGAGCAGTTCTTC. Protein: CASSMSGGPSSNEQFF. V gene TRBV5-1 combines with J gene TRBJ2-1; 7 bases map to TRBD1. CDR3 length: 16 amino acids. Trimming at V came to 4 bases and at J to 6 bases, leaving 13 bases not matched to a gene. Germline V gives CDR1 SGHRS, CDR2 YFSETQ.

This clonotype was observed many times. The chain couples TRBV5-1 to TRBJ1-2; TRBD1 matches 11 bases. V dropped 1 base and J dropped 6; count of bases not matched to a gene: 8. Germline V gene sequence: CDR1 SGHRS, CDR2 YFSETQ. This CDR3 has 16 amino acids. CDR3 sequence reads: CASSLHRDRGFDGYTF. CDR3 coding DNA: TGCGCCAGCAGCTTGCACCGGGACAGGGGGTTTGATGGCTACACCTTC.

This sequence joins TRBV7-2 and TRBJ1-1; D call uncertain. From germline, CDR1 is SGHTA and CDR2 FQGNSA. CDR3 length: 13 residues. Trimming took off 6 bases at V and 0 bases at J, with 8 bases between the two ends. In DNA form, the CDR3 reads TGTGCCAGCAGGAGGGAGATGAACACTGAAGCTTTCTTT. It is translated as CASRREMNTEAFF.

This chain links TRBV12-3 or TRBV12-4 with TRBJ1-5; D is unclear. V lost 2 bases and J 6 bases, leaving 8 bases between the germline ends. The CDR3 extends over 13 amino acids. The CDR3 protein is CASSLRQLQPQHF. CDR3 DNA: TGTGCCAGCAGTTTACGGCAGCTTCAGCCCCAGCATTTT.

J is TRBJ1-4 and V is TRBV10-3; D is possibly TRBD1 (6 bases). Trimming removed 5 bases from V and 7 bases from J, with 11 bases in between. CDR3 length: 13 residues. Germline values: CDR1 ENHRY, CDR2 SYGVKD. This CDR3 is CAISYRDGEKLFF. For the CDR3, the DNA is TGTGCCATCAGTTACAGGGACGGTGAAAAACTGTTTTTT.

This clonotype was detected only a few times. The chain has TRBV5-1 and TRBJ1-1; 7 bases are shared with TRBD1. The CDR3 has 14 amino acids. The germline V gene has CDR1 SGHRS and CDR2 YFSETQ. Trimming took 7 bases from V and 1 from J; bases not matched to a gene: 7. This CDR3 reads CASAWDSTNTEAFF. In DNA form, the CDR3 reads TGCGCCAGCGCTTGGGACAGTACGAACACTGAAGCTTTCTTT.

This clonotype has only a few counts. V gene TRBV4-2 combines with J gene TRBJ1-1, with D possibly TRBD1 on 5 matching bases. V was clipped by 0 bases and J by 4 bases, with 9 bases between them. From germline, CDR1 is LGHNA and CDR2 YNFKEQ. The CDR3 is 14 amino acids. The CDR3 reads CASSQDGGFTEAFF. For the CDR3, the DNA is TGTGCCAGCAGCCAAGATGGGGGTTTCACTGAAGCTTTCTTT.

The chain employs TRBV29-1 and TRBJ2-7; 8 bases line up with TRBD1. There are 14 residues in the CDR3. Trimming took 4 bases from V and 0 from J; bases not matched to a gene: 5. Germline V gene lookup returns CDR1 SQVTM and CDR2 ANQGSEA. The CDR3, as DNA: TGCAGCGTTGCCGGGACAGGAAACTCCTACGAGCAGTACTTC. It encodes CSVAGTGNSYEQYF.

Points on this clonotype: The junction does not match germline at one end; this may be a read error. The chain carries TRBV7-2 and TRBJ1-2, with D possibly TRBD1 on 5 matching bases. CDR1 is SGHTA, CDR2 FQGNSA, per germline. CDR3 length: 16 amino acids. This CDR3 is CASSLLSQAISDGYTF. The CDR3 DNA follows: TGTGCCAGCAGCTTACTATCACAGGCTATTAGCGATGGCTACACTTTC.

This chain joins TRBV7-2 and TRBJ1-4; TRBD1 agrees at 9 bases. The CDR3 is 15 residues long. The J segment lost 6 bases and the V segment lost 5 bases, leaving 7 bases of the junction unmatched. Per the germline V gene, CDR1 is SGHTA and CDR2 is FQGNSA. The CDR3, as DNA: TGTGCCAGCAGCCTGGGCCGGGACAGGGATGAAAAACTGTTTTTT. Translation gives CASSLGRDRDEKLFF. Full variable domain (rest looked up from reference TRBV7-2 and TRBJ1-4): GAGVSQSPSNKVTEKGKDVELRCDPISGHTALYWYRQSLGQGLEFLIYFQGNSAPDKSGLPSDRFSAERTGGSVSTLTIQRTQQEDSAVYLCASSLGRDRDEKLFFGSGTQLSVL.

This rearrangement joins TRBV4-3 to TRBJ2-1; weak D call: TRBD1 (6 bases). The J call is in doubt because the DNA end fits TRBJ2-7 better. CDR1 is LGHNA and CDR2 is YSLEER in the germline V gene. CDR3 length equals 16 residues. CDR3 nucleotides: TGCGCCAGCAGCCAAGACGTCCCAGGGGTCTACAATGAGCAGTACTTC. It specifies CASSQDVPGVYNEQYF.

This clonotype was seen just once. The chain links TRBV7-8 to TRBJ2-5, with D hard to call. The V end lost 5 bases, the J end lost 1 base, and 20 bases lay between the germline ends. The CDR3 sequence is 17 residues long. Germline values: CDR1 SGHVS, CDR2 FQNEAQ. The CDR3 spells CASSPRQSGAIQETQYF. DNA for the CDR3: TGTGCCAGCAGCCCTCGTCAGTCAGGAGCCATCCAAGAGACCCAGTACTTC.

The chain carries TRBV7-2 and TRBJ1-2; D gene unclear. This CDR3 region has 15 residues. V was clipped by 0 bases and J by 8 bases, with 16 bases between them. The germline V gene has CDR1 SGHTA and CDR2 FQGNSA. CDR3 protein: CASSLAMSDILGYTF. The CDR3 bases are TGTGCCAGCAGCTTAGCAATGTCAGATATATTGGGCTACACCTTC.

This sequence joins TRBV7-9 and TRBJ2-1, with D perhaps matching TRBD1 (6 bases). V was clipped by 5 bases and J by 13 bases, with 21 bases between them. The CDR3 loop spans 14 amino acids. Germline V gives CDR1 SEHNR, CDR2 FQNEAQ (reference sequence). CDR3 coding DNA: TGTGCCAGCAGCGAGGTTACAGGGCAAGAGACCCAGTTCTTC. It yields the protein CASSEVTGQETQFF.

A few counts support this clonotype. The chain uses TRBV7-2 and TRBJ2-2; D ambiguous. V was trimmed by 5 bases and J by 0 bases, leaving 10 bases between them. Germline CDR1 and CDR2: SGHTA and FQGNSA. The CDR3 totals 15 residues. The CDR3 sequence: CASSPLASNTGELFF. The CDR3 nucleotides are TGTGCCAGCAGCCCGTTGGCGTCGAACACCGGGGAGCTGTTTTTT.

J is TRBJ2-1 and V is TRBV5-1, with D perhaps assigned TRBD1 or TRBD2 (5 bases each). Germline V CDR1 and CDR2: SGHRS, YFSETQ. The CDR3 sequence is 15 residues long. The ends were cut back, 0 bases at V and 8 bases at J, with 15 bases in the middle. This chain's CDR3 is CASSLAGEGIDEQFF. CDR3 coding DNA: TGCGCCAGCAGCTTGGCCGGAGAGGGGATAGATGAGCAGTTCTTC.

The chain links TRBV2 to TRBJ1-6; a possible D gene is TRBD1 (5 bases). Germline values: CDR1 SNHLY, CDR2 FYNNEI. Trimming pared 8 bases from V and 12 bases from J, leaving 14 bases between. The CDR3 is 12 residues long. The CDR3: CASFGGVEPLHF. The CDR3 DNA sequence: TGTGCCAGCTTTGGGGGGGTTGAACCCCTCCACTTT.

This clonotype has just a few counts. The CDR3 here is CASRNTGSGANVLTF. The CDR3 bases are TGTGCCAGCAGAAACACAGGCTCTGGGGCCAACGTCCTGACTTTC. This chain connects TRBV7-9 to TRBJ2-6; the D gene is possibly TRBD1 (5 bases). Germline CDR1 and CDR2: SEHNR and FQNEAQ (reference sequence). There are 15 residues in the CDR3. Between the trimmed V and J ends, which lost 6 bases and 0 bases, there was a span of 9 bases.

This clonotype came up many times. V usage is TRBV29-1 and J usage is TRBJ2-1; D call uncertain. V lost 3 bases and J lost 1, with 7 bases in between. CDR1 and CDR2 from the germline V gene are SQVTM and ANQGSEA. The CDR3 extends over 13 amino acids. CDR3 sequence (DNA): TGCAGCGTTGAGAGCCAGTCCTACAATGAGCAGTTCTTC. Amino acids: CSVESQSYNEQFF.

The chain joins TRBV6-2 or TRBV6-3 to TRBJ2-1; TRBD1 agrees at 10 bases. There are 15 residues in the CDR3. Trimming cost V 7 bases and J 8 bases; bases outside gene matches: 11. From germline, CDR1 is MNHEY and CDR2 SVGEGT. CDR3 sequence: CASIPAGTGADEQFF. The CDR3 nucleotides read TGTGCCAGCATCCCGGCCGGGACAGGGGCTGATGAGCAGTTCTTC.